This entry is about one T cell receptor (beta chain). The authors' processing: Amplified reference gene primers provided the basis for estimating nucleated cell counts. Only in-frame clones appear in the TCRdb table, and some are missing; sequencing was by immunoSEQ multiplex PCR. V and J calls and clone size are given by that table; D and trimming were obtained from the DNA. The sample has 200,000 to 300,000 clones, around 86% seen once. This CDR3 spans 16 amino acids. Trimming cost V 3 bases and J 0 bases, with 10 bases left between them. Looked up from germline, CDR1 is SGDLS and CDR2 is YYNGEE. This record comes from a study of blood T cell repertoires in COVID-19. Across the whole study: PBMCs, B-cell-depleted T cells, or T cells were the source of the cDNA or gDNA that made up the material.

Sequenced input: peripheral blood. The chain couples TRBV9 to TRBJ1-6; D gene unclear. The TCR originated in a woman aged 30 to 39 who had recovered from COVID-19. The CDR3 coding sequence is TGTGCCAGCAGCGCAACAGCTACCTCCTATAATTCACCCCTCCACTTT. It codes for CASSATATSYNSPLHF. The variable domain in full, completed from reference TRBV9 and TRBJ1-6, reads DSGVTQTPKHLITATGQRVTLRCSPRSGDLSVYWYQQSLDQGLQFLIQYYNGEERAKGNILERFSAQQFPDLHSELNLSSLELGDSALYFCASSATATSYNSPLHFGNGTRLTVT.